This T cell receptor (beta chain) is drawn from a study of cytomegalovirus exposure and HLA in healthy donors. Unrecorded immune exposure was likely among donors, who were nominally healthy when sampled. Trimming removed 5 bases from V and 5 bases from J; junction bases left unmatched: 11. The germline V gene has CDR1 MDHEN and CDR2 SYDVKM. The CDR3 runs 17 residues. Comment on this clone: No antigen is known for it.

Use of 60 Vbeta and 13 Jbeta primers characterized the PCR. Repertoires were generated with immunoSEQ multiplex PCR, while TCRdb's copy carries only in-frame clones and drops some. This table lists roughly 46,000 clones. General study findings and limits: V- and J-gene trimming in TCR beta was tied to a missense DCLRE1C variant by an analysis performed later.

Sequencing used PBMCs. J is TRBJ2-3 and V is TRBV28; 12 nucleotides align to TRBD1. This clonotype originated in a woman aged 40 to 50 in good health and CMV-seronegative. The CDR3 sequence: CASSGVPGQGAGDTQYF. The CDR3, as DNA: TGTGCCAGCAGTGGGGTTCCGGGACAGGGGGCTGGAGATACGCAGTATTTT.